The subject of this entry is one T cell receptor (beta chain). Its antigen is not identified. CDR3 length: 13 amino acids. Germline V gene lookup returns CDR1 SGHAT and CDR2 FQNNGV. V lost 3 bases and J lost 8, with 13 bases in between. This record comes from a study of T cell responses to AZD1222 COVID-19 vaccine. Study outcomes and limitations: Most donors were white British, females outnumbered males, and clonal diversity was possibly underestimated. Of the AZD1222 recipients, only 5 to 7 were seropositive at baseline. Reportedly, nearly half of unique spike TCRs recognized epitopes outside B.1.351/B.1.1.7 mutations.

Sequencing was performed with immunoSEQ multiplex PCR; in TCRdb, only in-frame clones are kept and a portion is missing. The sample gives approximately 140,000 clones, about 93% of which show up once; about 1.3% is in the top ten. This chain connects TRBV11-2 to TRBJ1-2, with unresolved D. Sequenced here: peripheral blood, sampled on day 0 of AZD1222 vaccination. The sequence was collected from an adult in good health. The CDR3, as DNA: TGTGCCAGCAGCTTTACAGAGAAATCCGGCTACACCTTC. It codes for CASSFTEKSGYTF.